This T cell receptor (beta chain) was documented in a study of blood T cells in healthy people across ages. Study-level information: Template switching retrieved approximately one barcoded beta molecule for each two T cells. Findings and limits, study-wide: Naive T cell percentage showed a strong correlation with TCR beta diversity.

CDR1 MNHEY and CDR2 SVGEGT come from the germline V gene. This CDR3 has 15 residues. The V gene end was trimmed by 5 bases and the J gene end by 1 base; junction bases not matched to a gene: 5. Alongside a J-beta primer mix, a sample-barcoded 5' primer served in a second PCR lasting 7 to 11 cycles. TCRdb itself ran the 5' RACE reads through MiXCR, one entry per CDR3 protein. The sample holds about 580,000 distinct CDR3 sequences; around 48% are singletons and the top ten take roughly 24%. Comment on this clonotype: Its specificity is unknown.

Source material: blood. The chain uses TRBV6-2 or TRBV6-3 and TRBJ2-3, with 8 bases identical to TRBD1. The sequence derives from a man aged 80 or over in good health. CDR3 coding DNA: TGTGCCAGCAGTCGACAGGGGATTCGCACAGATACGCAGTATTTT. Its translation is CASSRQGIRTDTQYF.